This is a list of T cell receptor beta chains from one sample in a study of blood T cell repertoires in COVID-19. Clones were read by immunoSEQ multiplex PCR, and TCRdb kept only the in-frame ones, dropping some. The data contain around 70,000 clones, 80% to 90% of them singletons. Source material: peripheral blood. These receptors were taken from a woman older than 75 with active or convalescent COVID-19. The CDR3 runs from the conserved cysteine through the conserved F or W. Fields, in order: J gene, V gene, CDR3 protein.

TRBJ2-3,TRBV15,CATSTGRLAGSTDTQYF
TRBJ1-1,TRBV4-1,CASSQDPGGAVFSDTEAFF
TRBJ2-1,TRBV5-1,CASSWGASGVEQFF
TRBJ2-3,TRBV4-3,CASSQEPGGSDTQYF
TRBJ1-4,TRBV9,CASRPSLEKLFF
TRBJ1-3,TRBV6-2/TRBV6-3,CASSYLPGDTIYF
TRBJ2-3,TRBV7-2,CASSARPGGTDTQYF
TRBJ1-1,TRBV7-9,CASSFPNTEAFF
TRBJ2-1,TRBV30,CAWSSLSGRNEQFF
TRBJ2-1,TRBV5-1,CASSSGRASRYNEQFF
TRBJ1-5,TRBV7-2,CASSPSGTGHQPQHF
TRBJ1-4,TRBV2,CASSPRSGVLGEKLFF
TRBJ1-5,TRBV2,CASSAPTAHQPQHF
TRBJ1-1,TRBV7-9,CASSPLQGNTEAFF
TRBJ2-2,TRBV6-5,CASSHRERGELFF
TRBJ1-5,TRBV6-5,CASSYTQGSFNQPQHF
TRBJ1-5,TRBV18,CASSPGGNQPQHF
TRBJ2-1,TRBV2,CASSEDRGLDRQFF
TRBJ2-5,TRBV5-1,CASSPSPGTAVQETQYF
TRBJ1-1,TRBV5-1,CASSLVRSTAGVVEAFF
TRBJ1-1,TRBV4-3,CASSLHPTGGVGEAFF
TRBJ1-5,TRBV5-6,CASSSLRGRHSNQPQHF
TRBJ1-2,TRBV5-1,CASSLVQGAYGYTF
TRBJ1-2,TRBV6-5,CASSYEHADGYTF